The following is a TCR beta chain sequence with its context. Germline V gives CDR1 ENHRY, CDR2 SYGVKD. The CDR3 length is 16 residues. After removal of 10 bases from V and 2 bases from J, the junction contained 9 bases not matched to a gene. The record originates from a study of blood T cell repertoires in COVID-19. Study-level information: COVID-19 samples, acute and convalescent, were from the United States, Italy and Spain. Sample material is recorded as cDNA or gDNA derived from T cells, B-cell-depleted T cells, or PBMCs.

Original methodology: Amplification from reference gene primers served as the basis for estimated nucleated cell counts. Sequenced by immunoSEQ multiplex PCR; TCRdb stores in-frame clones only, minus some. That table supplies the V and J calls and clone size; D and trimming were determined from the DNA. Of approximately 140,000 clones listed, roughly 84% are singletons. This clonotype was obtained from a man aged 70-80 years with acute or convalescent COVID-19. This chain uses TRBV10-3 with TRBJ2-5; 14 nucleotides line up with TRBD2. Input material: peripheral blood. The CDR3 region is CATLPGLAGVQETQYF. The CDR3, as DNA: TGTGCCACTTTGCCGGGACTAGCGGGGGTACAAGAGACCCAGTACTTC.